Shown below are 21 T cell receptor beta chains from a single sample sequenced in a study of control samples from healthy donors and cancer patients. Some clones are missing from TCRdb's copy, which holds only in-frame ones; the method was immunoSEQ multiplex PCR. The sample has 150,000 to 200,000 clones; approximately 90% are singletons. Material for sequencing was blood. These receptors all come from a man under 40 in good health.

CDR3 loop: CASSEGEGTEAFF. The CDR3 nucleotides are TGTGCCAGCAGTGAAGGGGAGGGCACTGAAGCTTTCTTT. V gene TRBV2 combines with J gene TRBJ1-1, with D unresolved. The V gene lost 1 base and the J gene lost 4 bases, with 7 bases spanning the gap. Germline V gene sequence: CDR1 SNHLY, CDR2 FYNNEI. The CDR3 has 13 residues.

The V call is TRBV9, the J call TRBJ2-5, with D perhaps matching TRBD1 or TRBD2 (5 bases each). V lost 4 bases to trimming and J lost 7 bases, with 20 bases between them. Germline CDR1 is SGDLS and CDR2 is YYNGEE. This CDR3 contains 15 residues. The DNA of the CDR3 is TGTGCCAGCAGCCCTGAGGATGAGGGGTATATGACCCAGTACTTC. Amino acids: CASSPEDEGYMTQYF.

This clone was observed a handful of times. In nucleotides, the CDR3 is TGTGCCAGTAGTGGGGGAGAGACCCAGTACTTC. Its protein is CASSGGETQYF. This chain links TRBV19 with TRBJ2-5; D could derive from TRBD1 or TRBD2 (5 bases each). V was trimmed by 5 bases and J by 4 bases, leaving 5 bases between them. The germline gives CDR1 LNHDA, CDR2 SQIVND (reference sequence). The CDR3 totals 11 residues.

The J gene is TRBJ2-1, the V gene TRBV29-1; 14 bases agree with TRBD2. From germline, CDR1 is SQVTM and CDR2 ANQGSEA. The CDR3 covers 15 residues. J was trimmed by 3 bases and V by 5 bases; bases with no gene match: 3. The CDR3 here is CSVTGTSGSYNEQFF. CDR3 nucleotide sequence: TGCAGCGTTACCGGGACTAGCGGGAGCTACAATGAGCAGTTCTTC.

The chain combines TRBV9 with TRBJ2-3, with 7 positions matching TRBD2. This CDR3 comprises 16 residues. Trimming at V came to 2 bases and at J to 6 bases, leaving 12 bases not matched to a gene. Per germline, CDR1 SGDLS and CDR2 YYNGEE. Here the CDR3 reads CASSVGGQAGRDTQYF. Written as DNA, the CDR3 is TGTGCCAGCAGCGTGGGAGGGCAGGCCGGGAGGGATACGCAGTATTTT.

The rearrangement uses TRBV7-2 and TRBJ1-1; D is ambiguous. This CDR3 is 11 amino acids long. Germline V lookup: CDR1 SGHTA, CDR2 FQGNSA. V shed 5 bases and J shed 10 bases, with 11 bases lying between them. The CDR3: CASSLGPGAFF. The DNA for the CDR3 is TGTGCCAGCAGCCTCGGGCCGGGAGCTTTCTTT.

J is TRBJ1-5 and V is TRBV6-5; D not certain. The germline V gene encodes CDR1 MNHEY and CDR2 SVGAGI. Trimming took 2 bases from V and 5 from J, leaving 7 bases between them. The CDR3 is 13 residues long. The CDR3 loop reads CASSYQADQPQHF. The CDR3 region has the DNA TGTGCCAGCAGTTACCAAGCTGATCAGCCCCAGCATTTT.

CDR3 bases: TGTGCCAGCAGCCGGATGAACACTGAAGCTTTCTTT. This sequence encodes CASSRMNTEAFF. The V call is TRBV6-6, the J call TRBJ1-1; D is unresolved. The CDR3 runs to 12 residues. Germline V gene data show CDR1 as MNHNY and CDR2 as SVGAGI (reference sequence). The V end lost 6 bases, the J end lost 0 bases, and 5 bases lay between the germline ends.

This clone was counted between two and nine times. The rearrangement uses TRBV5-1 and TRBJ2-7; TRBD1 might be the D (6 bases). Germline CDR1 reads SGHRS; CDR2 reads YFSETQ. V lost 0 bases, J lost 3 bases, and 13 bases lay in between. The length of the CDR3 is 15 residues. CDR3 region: CASSLDPGAGYEQYF. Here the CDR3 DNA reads TGCGCCAGCAGCTTGGATCCAGGGGCGGGCTACGAGCAGTACTTC.

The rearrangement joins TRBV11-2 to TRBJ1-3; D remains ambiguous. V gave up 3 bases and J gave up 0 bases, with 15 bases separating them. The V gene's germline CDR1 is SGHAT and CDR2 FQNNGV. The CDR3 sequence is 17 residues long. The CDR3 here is CASSLVPDRRSGNTIYF. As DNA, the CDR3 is TGTGCCAGCAGCTTGGTCCCCGACCGACGCTCTGGAAACACCATATATTTT.

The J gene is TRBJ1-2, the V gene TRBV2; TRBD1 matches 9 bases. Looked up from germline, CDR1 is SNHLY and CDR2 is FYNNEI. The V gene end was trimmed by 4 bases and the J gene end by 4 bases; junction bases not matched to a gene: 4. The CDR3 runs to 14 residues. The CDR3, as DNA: TGTGCCAGCAGTGCAAAGACAGGGGGCTATGGCTACACCTTC. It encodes CASSAKTGGYGYTF. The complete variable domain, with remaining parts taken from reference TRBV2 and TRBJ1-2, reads EPEVTQTPSHQVTQMGQEVILRCVPISNHLYFYWYRQILGQKVEFLVSFYNNEISEKSEIFDDQFSVERPDGSNFTLKIRSTKLEDSAMYFCASSAKTGGYGYTFGSGTRLTVV.

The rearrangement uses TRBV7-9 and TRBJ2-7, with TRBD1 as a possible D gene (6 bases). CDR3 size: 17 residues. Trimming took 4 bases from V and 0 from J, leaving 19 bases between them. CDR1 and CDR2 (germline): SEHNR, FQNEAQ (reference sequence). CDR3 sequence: CASSSKGQRPSSYEQYF. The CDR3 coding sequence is TGTGCCAGCAGCTCAAAAGGACAGAGACCGAGCTCCTACGAGCAGTACTTC.

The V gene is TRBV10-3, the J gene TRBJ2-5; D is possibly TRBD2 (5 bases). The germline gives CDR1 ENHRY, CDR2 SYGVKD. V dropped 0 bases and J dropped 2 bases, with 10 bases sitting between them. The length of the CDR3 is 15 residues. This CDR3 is CAISESRVGQETQYF. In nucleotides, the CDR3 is TGTGCCATCAGTGAGTCGAGGGTTGGGCAAGAGACCCAGTACTTC.

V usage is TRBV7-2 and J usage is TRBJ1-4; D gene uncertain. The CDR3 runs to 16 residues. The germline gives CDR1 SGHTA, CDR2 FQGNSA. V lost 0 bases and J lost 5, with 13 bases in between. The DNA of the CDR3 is TGTGCCAGCAGCTTAGCGGCGGGCGTCTCGAATGAAAAACTGTTTTTT. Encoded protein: CASSLAAGVSNEKLFF.

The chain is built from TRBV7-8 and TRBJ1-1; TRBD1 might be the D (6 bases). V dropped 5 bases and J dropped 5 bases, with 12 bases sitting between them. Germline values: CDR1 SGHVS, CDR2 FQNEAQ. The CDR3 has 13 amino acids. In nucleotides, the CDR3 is TGTGCCAGCAGCCCACACAGGGAGACTGAAGCTTTCTTT. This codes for CASSPHRETEAFF.

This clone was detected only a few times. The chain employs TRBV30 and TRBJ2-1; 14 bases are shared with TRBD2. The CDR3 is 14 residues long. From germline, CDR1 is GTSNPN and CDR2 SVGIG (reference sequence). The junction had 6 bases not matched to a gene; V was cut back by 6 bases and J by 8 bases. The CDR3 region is CACGTSGSWDEQFF. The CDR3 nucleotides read TGTGCCTGCGGGACTAGCGGGAGTTGGGATGAGCAGTTCTTC.

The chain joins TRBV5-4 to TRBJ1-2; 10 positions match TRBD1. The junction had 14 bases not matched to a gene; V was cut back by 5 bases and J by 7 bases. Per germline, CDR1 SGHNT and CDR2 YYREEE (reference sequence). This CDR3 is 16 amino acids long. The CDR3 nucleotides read TGTGCCAGCAGATCCGGGACAGGGGTAGGGCTCCTTGGCTACACCTTC. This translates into CASRSGTGVGLLGYTF.

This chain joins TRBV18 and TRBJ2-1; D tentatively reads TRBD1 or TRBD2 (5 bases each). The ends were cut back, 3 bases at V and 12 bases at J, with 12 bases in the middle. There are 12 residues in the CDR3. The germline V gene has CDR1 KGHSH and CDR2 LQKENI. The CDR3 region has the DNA TGTGCCAGCTCACCGGGAGTCGACAGGCAGTTCTTC. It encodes CASSPGVDRQFF.

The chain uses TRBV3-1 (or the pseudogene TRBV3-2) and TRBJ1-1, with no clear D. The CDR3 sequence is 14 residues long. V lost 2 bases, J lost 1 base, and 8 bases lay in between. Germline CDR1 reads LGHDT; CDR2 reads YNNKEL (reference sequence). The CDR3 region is CASSQHNPNTEAFF. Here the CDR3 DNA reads TGTGCCAGCAGCCAACATAACCCGAACACTGAAGCTTTCTTT.

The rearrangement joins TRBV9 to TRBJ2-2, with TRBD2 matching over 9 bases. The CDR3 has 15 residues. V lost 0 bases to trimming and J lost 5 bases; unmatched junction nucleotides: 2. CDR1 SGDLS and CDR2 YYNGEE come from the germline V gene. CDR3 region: CASSVVGLATGELFF. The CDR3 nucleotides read TGTGCCAGCAGCGTAGTAGGACTAGCGACCGGGGAGCTGTTTTTT.

The CDR3 here is CASSQRHGLARDNEQFF. The CDR3 DNA sequence: TGTGCCAGCAGCCAACGTCATGGACTAGCGCGGGATAATGAGCAGTTCTTC. The rearrangement links TRBV3-1 (or the pseudogene TRBV3-2) to TRBJ2-1, with 9 bases identical to TRBD2. The CDR3 is 17 amino acids. CDR1 is LGHDT, CDR2 YNNKEL, per germline (reference sequence). The ends lost 2 bases at V and 7 bases at J; junction bases unmatched: 12.